These 28 T cell receptor beta chains originate from one sample sequenced in a study of Graves' ophthalmopathy and Graves' hyperthyroidism. The study amplified TCR beta CDR3 regions using RNA transcripts. The first-round RT-PCR employed HTBI primers together with the Qiagen OneStep RT-PCR kit. A multiplex PCR was then performed as the second round. TCRdb ran MiXCR on the multiplex PCR reads and lists one entry per CDR3 protein. This sample has 200,000 to 300,000 distinct CDR3 sequences, with around 45% found just once. Material: peripheral blood. Receptors were obtained from an adult man with Graves' ophthalmopathy.

The chain is built from TRBV5-6 and TRBJ2-7; D unclear. This CDR3 has 15 amino acids. With 0 bases removed from V and 2 bases from J, the gap between germline ends came to 12 bases. Germline V gene data show CDR1 as SGHDT and CDR2 as YYEEEE. The CDR3 DNA reads TGTGCCAGCAGCTTGGCTACCGCACCTACCTACGAGCAGTACTTC. Translation gives CASSLATAPTYEQYF. The whole variable domain, remainder taken from reference TRBV5-6 and TRBJ2-7, is DAGVTQSPTHLIKTRGQQVTLRCSPKSGHDTVSWYQQALGQGPQFIFQYYEEEERQRGNFPDRFSGHQFPNYSSELNVNALLLGDSALYLCASSLATAPTYEQYFGPGTRLTVT.

CDR3 loop: CSATGTADNSPLHF. In DNA, the CDR3 is TGCAGTGCTACGGGGACGGCAGATAATTCACCCCTCCACTTT. The chain carries TRBV20-1 and TRBJ1-6, with D possibly being TRBD1 (5 bases). Trimming removed 4 bases from V and 5 bases from J, with 12 bases in between. The CDR3 extends over 14 amino acids. The germline V gene has CDR1 DFQATT and CDR2 SNEGSKA (reference sequence).

The chain has TRBV11-2 and TRBJ1-2; D not resolved. The ends were cut back, 2 bases at V and 3 bases at J, with 10 bases in the middle. CDR1 and CDR2 (germline): SGHAT, FQNNGV. The CDR3 length is 14 residues. This CDR3 reads CASSLSPAYYGYTF. For the CDR3, the DNA is TGTGCCAGCAGCTTAAGTCCAGCTTACTATGGCTACACCTTC.

This sequence joins TRBV29-1 and TRBJ2-7; 9 nucleotides match TRBD1. The junction had 2 bases not matched to a gene; V was cut back by 5 bases and J by 0 bases. This CDR3 contains 13 residues. CDR1 and CDR2 (germline): SQVTM, ANQGSEA. The CDR3 is CSVWDRDSYEQYF. The CDR3 DNA follows: TGCAGCGTTTGGGACAGGGACTCCTACGAGCAGTACTTC.

This chain joins TRBV7-3 and TRBJ2-7; D gene unclear. CDR1 is SGHTA and CDR2 is FQGTGA in the germline V gene. V was cut by 5 bases and J by 0 bases, with 11 bases left in between. The CDR3 spans 14 residues. The CDR3, as DNA: TGTGCCAGCAGCGGCCGACCGGTCTCCTACGAGCAGTACTTC. This codes for CASSGRPVSYEQYF. The complete variable domain, with remaining parts taken from reference TRBV7-3 and TRBJ2-7, reads GAGVSQTPSNKVTEKGKYVELRCDPISGHTALYWYRQSLGQGPEFLIYFQGTGAADDSGLPNDRFFAVRPEGSVSTLKIQRTERGDSAVYLCASSGRPVSYEQYFGPGTRLTVT.

The chain has TRBV10-3 and TRBJ2-2; tentatively, D is TRBD2 (5 bases). Trimming stripped 7 bases from V and 4 bases from J, with 10 bases between. The germline V gene encodes CDR1 ENHRY and CDR2 SYGVKD. The CDR3 totals 13 residues. CDR3 in amino acids: CAIMGGLTGELFF. In DNA, the CDR3 is TGTGCCATCATGGGCGGACTCACCGGGGAGCTGTTTTTT.

The chain employs TRBV7-9 and TRBJ2-7; D is perhaps TRBD2 (7 bases). V dropped 5 bases and J dropped 4 bases, with 15 bases sitting between them. This CDR3 comprises 14 residues. The germline gives CDR1 SEHNR, CDR2 FQNEAQ (reference sequence). For the CDR3, the DNA is TGTGCCAGCAGCCCACGGGGGGCGCGGTACGAGCAGTACTTC. Translating gives CASSPRGARYEQYF.

The CDR3 nucleotides are TGTGCCAGCAGCTACGACACCGACACACAGTTCTTC. This codes for CASSYDTDTQFF. This chain connects TRBV7-2 to TRBJ2-5; unclear D gene. The DNA end favors TRBJ2-1, so the J call may be wrong. CDR1 SGHTA and CDR2 FQGNSA come from the germline V gene. The CDR3 sequence is 12 residues long.

This sequence joins TRBV9 and TRBJ1-6; TRBD1 might be the D (5 bases). Germline loops: CDR1 SGDLS, CDR2 YYNGEE. The V end lost 4 bases, the J end lost 6 bases, and 17 bases lay between the germline ends. The CDR3 spans 16 residues. The CDR3 protein is CASSLAMRRGNSPLHF. The DNA of the CDR3 is TGTGCCAGCAGCTTGGCGATGCGGAGGGGTAATTCACCCCTCCACTTT.

The table lists this clonotype with a few counts. The V call is TRBV7-2, the J call TRBJ1-1; perhaps TRBD1 as D (5 bases). The CDR3 sequence is 12 residues long. Trimming left V 4 bases short and J 10 bases short, with 13 bases between. Looked up from germline, CDR1 is SGHTA and CDR2 is FQGNSA. The CDR3 protein is CASSSPPGGAFF. As DNA, the CDR3 is TGTGCCAGCAGCTCCCCCCCGGGGGGAGCTTTCTTT.

In this sample, this clonotype turned up many times. The rearrangement links TRBV28 to TRBJ2-5; D may be TRBD2 (5 bases). The V gene lost 6 bases and the J gene lost 3 bases, with 11 bases spanning the gap. This CDR3 is 13 amino acids long. CDR1 MDHEN and CDR2 SYDVKM come from the germline V gene. DNA for the CDR3: TGTGCCAGCAGCTTAGGGCGGGAAGAGACCCAGTACTTC. It codes for CASSLGREETQYF.

The chain is built from TRBV6-6 and TRBJ1-2; no definite D call. V was trimmed by 5 bases and J by 5 bases, leaving 12 bases between them. This CDR3 contains 13 residues. The germline V gene encodes CDR1 MNHNY and CDR2 SVGAGI (reference sequence). CDR3 in DNA: TGTGCCAGCAGTGAAGGGATGAGGTATGGCTACACCTTC. Protein sequence: CASSEGMRYGYTF.

V usage is TRBV7-2 and J usage is TRBJ2-5, with 12 positions matching TRBD2. The CDR3 contains 16 residues. After removal of 5 bases from V and 2 bases from J, the junction contained 6 bases not matched to a gene. Per germline, CDR1 SGHTA and CDR2 FQGNSA. CDR3 DNA: TGTGCCAGCAGCCTACTAGCGGGAGGCGGGCAAGAGACCCAGTACTTC. Translating gives CASSLLAGGGQETQYF.

The chain links TRBV14 to TRBJ1-3, with D unresolved. Looked up from germline, CDR1 is SGHDN and CDR2 is FVKESK. Deletions cut 1 base from V and 0 bases from J, with 7 bases between. There are 15 residues in the CDR3. The CDR3 loop is CASSQVGTSGNTIYF. The CDR3 DNA sequence: TGTGCCAGCAGCCAAGTAGGCACCTCTGGAAACACCATATATTTT.

V is TRBV12-5 and J is TRBJ2-5, with D unresolved. The CDR3 has 13 amino acids. Germline V lookup: CDR1 LGHNT, CDR2 FRNRAP. Trimming shortened V by 2 bases and J by 2 bases, and 6 bases separated the two germline ends. In nucleotides, the CDR3 is TGTGCTAGTGGTTTGAAGCAACAAGAGACCCAGTACTTC. It is translated as CASGLKQQETQYF.

The chain employs TRBV24-1 and TRBJ2-5; 9 bases fit TRBD1. CDR1 KGHDR and CDR2 SFDVKD come from the germline V gene. Trimming cost V 3 bases and J 4 bases; bases outside gene matches: 5. The CDR3 runs 15 residues. The DNA for the CDR3 is TGTGCCACCAGTGATCAAACAGGGGGCTTAGAGACCCAGTACTTC. Protein product: CATSDQTGGLETQYF.

This clonotype was found a few times. The chain uses TRBV20-1 and TRBJ2-3; 8 positions agree with TRBD2. The CDR3 runs 14 residues. V shed 6 bases, J shed 4 bases, and the junction held 9 bases outside the gene matches. CDR1 DFQATT and CDR2 SNEGSKA come from the germline V gene (reference sequence). The CDR3 region has the DNA TGCAGTGCCCGCGGGGGGAGGGAAGCAGATACGCAGTATTTT. Protein sequence: CSARGGREADTQYF.

The chain recombines TRBV4-1 with TRBJ1-2, with D uncertain. V lost 0 bases and J 2 bases, leaving 7 bases between the germline ends. The CDR3 loop spans 14 amino acids. Germline lookup yields CDR1 MGHRA and CDR2 YSYEKL. The CDR3 coding sequence is TGCGCCAGCAGCCAAGACTCGGGGAACTATGGCTACACCTTC. It codes for CASSQDSGNYGYTF.

Concerning this clonotype itself: The junction shows a germline mismatch at one end, possibly a read error. This chain links TRBV10-3 with TRBJ1-3; D is possibly TRBD1 (5 bases). The CDR3 has 15 residues. CDR1 is ENHRY and CDR2 is SYGVKD in the germline V gene. The CDR3 reads CASSSVGTARGTIYF. The DNA of the CDR3 is TGTGCCAGCAGTTCCGTCGGGACCGCCCGAGGGACCATATATTTT.

J is TRBJ1-5 and V is TRBV19, with 10 bases lining up with TRBD1. This CDR3 contains 15 residues. The V segment lost 2 bases and the J segment 7 bases; nucleotides outside the gene matches: 5. Germline loops: CDR1 LNHDA, CDR2 SQIVND (reference sequence). CDR3 bases: TGTGCCAGTAGTATACGACAGGGGGCCGGGCAGCCCCAGCATTTT. This sequence encodes CASSIRQGAGQPQHF.

With regard to this clonotype: Germline is not matched at one junction end, which may reflect a read error. The rearrangement uses TRBV7-7 and TRBJ2-7, with D possibly matching TRBD2 (5 bases). This CDR3 is 13 amino acids long. Germline V gives CDR1 SSHAT, CDR2 FNYEAQ (reference sequence). The CDR3 sequence: CASSFRDGDEQYF. The DNA of the CDR3 is TGTGCTAGCAGCTTTCGCGACGGGGACGAGCAGTACTTC. Drawing the rest from reference TRBV7-7 and TRBJ2-7, the complete variable domain is GAGVSQSPRYKVTKRGQDVTLRCDPISSHATLYWYQQALGQGPEFLTYFNYEAQPDKSGLPSDRFSAERPEGSISTLTIQRTEQRDSAMYRCASSFRDGDEQYFGPGTRLTVT.

The chain has TRBV10-3 and TRBJ2-3; D is unclear. Germline CDR1 ENHRY, CDR2 SYGVKD. This CDR3 region has 14 residues. V lost 1 base to trimming and J lost 7 bases, with 12 bases between them. The CDR3 bases are TGTGCCATCAGTGAGTGGTCAGAGACAAATACGCAGTATTTT. It encodes CAISEWSETNTQYF.

On this clonotype: At one end the junction does not follow the germline gene, possibly because of a read error. The chain carries TRBV4-1 and TRBJ2-7; D possibly corresponds to TRBD2 (7 bases). This CDR3 is 16 amino acids long. Germline CDR1 and CDR2: MGHRA and YSYEKL. This chain's CDR3 is CASSQDSGGGRYEQYF. CDR3 bases: TGTGCCAGCAGCCAAGATAGTGGCGGGGGCAGGTACGAGCAGTACTTC.

The table lists this clonotype with many counts. V and J are TRBV5-8 and TRBJ1-6, with D tentatively TRBD1 (5 bases). This CDR3 has 16 amino acids. Germline CDR1 SGHTS, CDR2 YDEGEE. V lost 6 bases, J lost 7 bases, and 20 bases lay in between. DNA of the CDR3: TGTGCCAGCACCACCCTCTCGGACACCCGAAATTCACCCCTCCACTTT. As protein: CASTTLSDTRNSPLHF.

Regarding this clonotype: One junction end disagrees with the germline gene, perhaps due to a read error. V and J are TRBV7-2 and TRBJ2-5; TRBD2 matches at 8 bases. The CDR3 consists of 15 residues. CDR1 SGHTA and CDR2 FQGNSA come from the germline V gene. CDR3 in DNA: TGTGCTAGCAGCCCACTAGCGGAGTACCAAGAGACCCAGTACTTC. Its protein product is CASSPLAEYQETQYF.

The chain employs TRBV28 and TRBJ2-2; possibly TRBD1 for D (6 bases). CDR3 length equals 16 residues. Germline assignment: CDR1 MDHEN and CDR2 SYDVKM. The V and J ends lost 4 bases and 13 bases respectively, with 25 bases between them. The chain's CDR3 is CASSSPSSDRLGWLFF. DNA for the CDR3: TGTGCCAGCAGTTCCCCATCGAGTGACAGGCTTGGGTGGCTGTTTTTT.

This sequence joins TRBV5-1 and TRBJ2-2; D uncertain. V was shortened by 0 bases and J by 6 bases, with 12 bases between the two germline ends. The CDR3 loop spans 15 amino acids. The germline CDR1 and CDR2 sequences are SGHRS and YFSETQ. CDR3 nucleotides: TGCGCCAGCAGCTTGGGGCCAGGTGGAGCCGGGGAGCTGTTTTTT. It codes for CASSLGPGGAGELFF. The entire variable domain, with the rest obtained from reference TRBV5-1 and TRBJ2-2, is as follows: KAGVTQTPRYLIKTRGQQVTLSCSPISGHRSVSWYQQTPGQGLQFLFEYFSETQRNKGNFPGRFSGRQFSNSRSEMNVSTLELGDSALYLCASSLGPGGAGELFFGEGSRLTVL.

Regarding this clonotype: Germline is not matched at one junction end, which may reflect a read error. The chain employs TRBV10-3 and TRBJ1-2; no clear D. This CDR3 contains 13 residues. Germline V gives CDR1 ENHRY, CDR2 SYGVKD. In DNA, the CDR3 is TGTGCCAGCAGTGTACAAGCCCGCGATGGCTACACCTTC. Protein sequence: CASSVQARDGYTF.